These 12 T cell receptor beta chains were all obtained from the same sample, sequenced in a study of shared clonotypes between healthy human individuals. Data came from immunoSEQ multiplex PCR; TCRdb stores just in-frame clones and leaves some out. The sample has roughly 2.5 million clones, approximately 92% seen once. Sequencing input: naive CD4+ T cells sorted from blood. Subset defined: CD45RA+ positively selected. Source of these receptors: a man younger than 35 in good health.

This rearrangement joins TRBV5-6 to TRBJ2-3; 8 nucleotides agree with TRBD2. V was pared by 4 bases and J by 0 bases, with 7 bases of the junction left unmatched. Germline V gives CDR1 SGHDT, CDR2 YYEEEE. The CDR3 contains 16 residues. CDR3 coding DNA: TGTGCCAGCAGCACCTTTGCGGGGGGAAGCACAGATACGCAGTATTTT. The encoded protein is CASSTFAGGSTDTQYF.

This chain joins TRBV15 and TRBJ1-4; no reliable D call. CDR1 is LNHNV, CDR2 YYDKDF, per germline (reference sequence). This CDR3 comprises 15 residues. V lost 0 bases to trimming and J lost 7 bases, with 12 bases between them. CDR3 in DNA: TGTGCCACCAGCAGAGATAGGACGGGCCCTGAAAAACTGTTTTTT. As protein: CATSRDRTGPEKLFF.

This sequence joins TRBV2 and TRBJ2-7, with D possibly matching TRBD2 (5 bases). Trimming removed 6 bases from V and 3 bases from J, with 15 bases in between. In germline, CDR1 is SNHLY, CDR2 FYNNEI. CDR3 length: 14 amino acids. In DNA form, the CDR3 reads TGTGCCAGCAGCATGCCGGACTTGATCTACGAGCAGTACTTC. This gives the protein CASSMPDLIYEQYF. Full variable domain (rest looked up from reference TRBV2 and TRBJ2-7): EPEVTQTPSHQVTQMGQEVILRCVPISNHLYFYWYRQILGQKVEFLVSFYNNEISEKSEIFDDQFSVERPDGSNFTLKIRSTKLEDSAMYFCASSMPDLIYEQYFGPGTRLTVT.

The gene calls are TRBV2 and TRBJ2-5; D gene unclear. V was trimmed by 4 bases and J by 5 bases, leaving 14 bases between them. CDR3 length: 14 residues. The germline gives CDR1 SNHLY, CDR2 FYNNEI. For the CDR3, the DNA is TGTGCCAGCAGTGGCCTCCCCCGAGTGGAGACCCAGTACTTC. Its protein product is CASSGLPRVETQYF.

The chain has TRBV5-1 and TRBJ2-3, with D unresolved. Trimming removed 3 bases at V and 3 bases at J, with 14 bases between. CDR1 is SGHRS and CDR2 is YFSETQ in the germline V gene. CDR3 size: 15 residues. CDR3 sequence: CASSSAGSRTDTQYF. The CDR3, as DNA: TGCGCCAGCAGCTCGGCCGGGTCTAGAACAGATACGCAGTATTTT. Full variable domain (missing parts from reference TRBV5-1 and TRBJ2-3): KAGVTQTPRYLIKTRGQQVTLSCSPISGHRSVSWYQQTPGQGLQFLFEYFSETQRNKGNFPGRFSGRQFSNSRSEMNVSTLELGDSALYLCASSSAGSRTDTQYFGPGTRLTVL.

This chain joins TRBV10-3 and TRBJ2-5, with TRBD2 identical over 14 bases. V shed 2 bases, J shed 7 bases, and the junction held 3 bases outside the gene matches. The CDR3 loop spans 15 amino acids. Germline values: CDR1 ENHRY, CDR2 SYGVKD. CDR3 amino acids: CAISELTSGGGTQYF. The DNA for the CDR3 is TGTGCCATCAGTGAGCTGACTAGCGGGGGGGGGACCCAGTACTTC.

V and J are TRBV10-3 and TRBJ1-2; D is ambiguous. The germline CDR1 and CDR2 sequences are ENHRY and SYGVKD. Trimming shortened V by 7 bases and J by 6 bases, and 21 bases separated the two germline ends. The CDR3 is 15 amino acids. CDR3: CAIMGRSGRQDGYTF. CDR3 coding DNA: TGTGCCATCATGGGTCGGAGCGGCAGGCAGGATGGCTACACCTTC.

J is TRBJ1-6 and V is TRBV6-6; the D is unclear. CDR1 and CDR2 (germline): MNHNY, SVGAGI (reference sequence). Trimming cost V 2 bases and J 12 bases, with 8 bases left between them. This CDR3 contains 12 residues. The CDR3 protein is CASSYGQQPLHF. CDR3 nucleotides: TGTGCCAGCAGTTACGGTCAGCAACCCCTCCACTTT.

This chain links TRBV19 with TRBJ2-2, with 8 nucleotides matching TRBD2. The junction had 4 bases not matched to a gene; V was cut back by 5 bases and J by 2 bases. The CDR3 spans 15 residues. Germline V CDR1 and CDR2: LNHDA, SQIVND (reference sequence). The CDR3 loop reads CASSGSGVNTGELFF. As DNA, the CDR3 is TGTGCCAGTAGTGGTAGCGGGGTTAACACCGGGGAGCTGTTTTTT.

CDR3 sequence reads: CASSFENTGELFF. CDR3 in DNA: TGTGCCAGCAGTTTCGAGAACACCGGGGAGCTGTTTTTT. This chain connects TRBV6-6 to TRBJ2-2; D gene ambiguous. V lost 4 bases, J lost 1 base, and 4 bases lay in between. Germline V gene sequence: CDR1 MNHNY, CDR2 SVGAGI (reference sequence). CDR3 length: 13 residues.

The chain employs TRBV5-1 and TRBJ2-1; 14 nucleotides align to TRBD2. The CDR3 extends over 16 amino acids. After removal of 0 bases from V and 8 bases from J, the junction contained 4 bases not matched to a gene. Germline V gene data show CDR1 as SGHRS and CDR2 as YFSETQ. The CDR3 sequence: CASSLAGTSGSYEQFF. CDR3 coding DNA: TGCGCCAGCAGCTTGGCCGGGACTAGCGGGAGCTATGAGCAGTTCTTC.

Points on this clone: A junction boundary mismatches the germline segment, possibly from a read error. The CDR3 nucleotides are TGTGCCAGCAGCTTAGGCGTCCAACAGGGGGCGGGCTACGCCTTC. This translates into CASSLGVQQGAGYAF. The chain links TRBV7-2 to TRBJ1-2; 9 positions match TRBD1. CDR3 length: 15 residues. Germline V gene sequence: CDR1 SGHTA, CDR2 FQGNSA.